The 30 T cell receptor beta chains presented below share a single source sample, sequenced in a study of T cell responses to AZD1222 COVID-19 vaccine. Using immunoSEQ multiplex PCR, the repertoire was profiled, and TCRdb retains in-frame clones only, with some absent. This sample carries 150,000 to 200,000 clones, almost 95% of them seen once, and the ten largest clones take roughly 10%. The sequences come from peripheral blood, collected on day 0 of AZD1222 vaccination. Receptor source: an adult in good health.

The V and J genes are TRBV27 and TRBJ1-4; the match to TRBD1 covers 11 bases. Germline V gives CDR1 MNHEY, CDR2 SMNVEV (reference sequence). This CDR3 is built from 14 residues. V dropped 5 bases and J dropped 8; count of bases not matched to a gene: 4. The CDR3 sequence is CASSPRTGGEKLFF. The DNA of the CDR3 is TGTGCCAGCAGTCCGAGGACAGGGGGCGAAAAACTGTTTTTT. The full variable domain, rest sourced from reference TRBV27 and TRBJ1-4, is EAQVTQNPRYLITVTGKKLTVTCSQNMNHEYMSWYRQDPGLGLRQIYYSMNVEVTDKGDVPEGYKVSRKEKRNFPLILESPSPNQTSLYFCASSPRTGGEKLFFGSGTQLSVL.

The chain joins TRBV5-1 to TRBJ1-2; weak D call: TRBD1 (5 bases). V lost 4 bases and J lost 3, with 13 bases in between. The germline gives CDR1 SGHRS, CDR2 YFSETQ. This CDR3 has 14 amino acids. The CDR3 reads CASSPAGTDYGYTF. The CDR3 DNA reads TGCGCCAGCAGCCCCGCGGGGACGGACTATGGCTACACCTTC.

The chain recombines TRBV2 with TRBJ1-1; D is unclear. Trimming stripped 2 bases from V and 1 base from J, with 8 bases between. Germline assignment: CDR1 SNHLY and CDR2 FYNNEI. The CDR3 has 14 residues. The CDR3 nucleotides read TGTGCCAGCAGTGAAAGGGCCTGGAACACTGAAGCTTTCTTT. Translating gives CASSERAWNTEAFF. The full variable domain, in which reference TRBV2 and TRBJ1-1 provide the parts outside the CDR3, is EPEVTQTPSHQVTQMGQEVILRCVPISNHLYFYWYRQILGQKVEFLVSFYNNEISEKSEIFDDQFSVERPDGSNFTLKIRSTKLEDSAMYFCASSERAWNTEAFFGQGTRLTVV.

V and J are TRBV29-1 and TRBJ2-6; D ambiguous. The CDR3 has 12 residues. The V end was cut by 3 bases, the J end by 3 bases, with 3 bases between. The germline V gene has CDR1 SQVTM and CDR2 ANQGSEA. The CDR3 DNA reads as TGCAGCGTTGACAGTGGGGCCAACGTCCTGACTTTC. It specifies CSVDSGANVLTF.

The V gene is TRBV3-1 (or the pseudogene TRBV3-2), the J gene TRBJ2-1, with 7 bases that match TRBD2. V lost 3 bases and J lost 0; bases outside the gene matches: 8. The CDR3 has 17 amino acids. The V gene's germline CDR1 is LGHDT and CDR2 YNNKEL (reference sequence). CDR3 coding DNA: TGTGCCAGCAGCCAGGGACGTACTAGCGCCTCCTACAATGAGCAGTTCTTC. Its translation: CASSQGRTSASYNEQFF.

The genes are TRBV27 and TRBJ1-1, with D maybe TRBD1 (5 bases). Trimming took off 6 bases at V and 1 base at J, with 15 bases between the two ends. Germline V gene sequence: CDR1 MNHEY, CDR2 SMNVEV (reference sequence). The length of the CDR3 is 15 residues. CDR3 region: CASSIIYRSNTEAFF. Written as DNA, the CDR3 is TGTGCCAGCAGCATCATTTACAGGTCGAACACTGAAGCTTTCTTT.

J is TRBJ2-5 and V is TRBV9; 9 nucleotides agree with TRBD1. Losses at the gene ends were 3 bases for V and 4 bases for J; bases not matched to a gene: 10. Germline loops: CDR1 SGDLS, CDR2 YYNGEE. There are 16 residues in the CDR3. CDR3 amino acids: CASSDTGTGTPETQYF. The CDR3, as DNA: TGTGCCAGCAGCGATACCGGGACAGGGACCCCAGAGACCCAGTACTTC.

The rearrangement joins TRBV5-1 to TRBJ1-2; the match to TRBD1 covers 7 bases. With V trimmed by 6 bases and J by 3 bases, 2 bases remained unmatched. This CDR3 contains 12 residues. Germline assignment: CDR1 SGHRS and CDR2 YFSETQ. The CDR3 reads CASIGQDYGYTF. In DNA, the CDR3 is TGCGCCAGCATCGGACAGGACTATGGCTACACCTTC.

This rearrangement joins TRBV3-1 (or the pseudogene TRBV3-2) to TRBJ2-3, with D perhaps matching TRBD1 or TRBD2 (6 bases each). V was clipped by 0 bases and J by 5 bases, with 18 bases between them. This CDR3 comprises 17 residues. Germline CDR1 reads LGHDT; CDR2 reads YNNKEL (reference sequence). CDR3 in amino acids: CASSQEGGGSAGDTQYF. In DNA, the CDR3 is TGTGCCAGCAGCCAAGAGGGGGGCGGATCGGCTGGAGATACGCAGTATTTT.

The chain couples TRBV11-2 to TRBJ2-1; 13 positions match TRBD2. The V segment lost 1 base and the J segment 7 bases; nucleotides outside the gene matches: 4. The germline V gene has CDR1 SGHAT and CDR2 FQNNGV. The CDR3 spans 16 residues. CDR3 coding DNA: TGTGCCAGCAGCTTAGGACTAGCGGGAGGAGGTAATGAGCAGTTCTTC. Translating it yields CASSLGLAGGGNEQFF.

The CDR3 nucleotides read TGTGCCAGCACCCGCACTAGCGGTCACACCGGGGAGCTGTTTTTT. Its protein is CASTRTSGHTGELFF. The chain couples TRBV7-8 to TRBJ2-2, with 8 bases fitting TRBD2. CDR1 SGHVS and CDR2 FQNEAQ come from the germline V gene. With 7 bases clipped from V and 3 bases from J, the junction kept 7 bases outside the gene matches. The CDR3 covers 15 residues.

V usage is TRBV6-5 and J usage is TRBJ1-2; D gene ambiguous. From germline, CDR1 is MNHEY and CDR2 SVGAGI. V was trimmed by 0 bases and J by 6 bases, leaving 5 bases between them. The CDR3 runs to 12 residues. The CDR3 sequence: CASSYSGNGYTF. The CDR3 DNA is TGTGCCAGCAGTTACTCGGGAAATGGCTACACCTTC.

This chain links TRBV7-9 with TRBJ2-3, with TRBD1 matching 8 bases. Germline V gene lookup returns CDR1 SEHNR and CDR2 FQNEAQ (reference sequence). The CDR3 has 18 residues. V shed 7 bases and J 1 base; nucleotides not matched to a gene: 16. CDR3 sequence reads: CASIQGAASIMGTDTQYF. The CDR3 nucleotides are TGTGCCAGCATCCAGGGGGCCGCTAGCATTATGGGCACAGATACGCAGTATTTT.

The V and J genes are TRBV11-2 and TRBJ1-2, with TRBD1 identical over 11 bases. The V gene's germline CDR1 is SGHAT and CDR2 FQNNGV. The CDR3 contains 15 residues. The J segment lost 2 bases and the V segment lost 5 bases, leaving 4 bases of the junction unmatched. The CDR3 DNA reads as TGTGCCAGCAGCCCCGGGACAGGGGGGAACTATGGCTACACCTTC. Its protein is CASSPGTGGNYGYTF.

The chain links TRBV5-1 to TRBJ2-7; 11 bases line up with TRBD2. The ends lost 4 bases at V and 1 base at J; junction bases unmatched: 4. CDR1 and CDR2 from the germline V gene are SGHRS and YFSETQ. This CDR3 is 15 amino acids long. CDR3 sequence reads: CASSATSGSSYEQYF. CDR3 bases: TGCGCCAGCAGCGCAACTAGCGGGAGTTCCTACGAGCAGTACTTC.

The V call is TRBV19, the J call TRBJ2-1, with 10 bases matching TRBD2. The CDR3 contains 17 residues. The germline CDR1 and CDR2 sequences are LNHDA and SQIVND (reference sequence). V lost 3 bases to trimming and J lost 8 bases; unmatched junction nucleotides: 13. Here the CDR3 DNA reads TGTGCCAGTAGTATCTCGGGAGCGGGAGGGGTCCATCATGAGCAGTTCTTC. Encoded protein: CASSISGAGGVHHEQFF.

The chain has TRBV19 and TRBJ1-1, with D maybe TRBD1 (6 bases). Per the germline V gene, CDR1 is LNHDA and CDR2 is SQIVND (reference sequence). CDR3 length equals 12 residues. V lost 11 bases and J lost 2, with 12 bases in between. The CDR3 bases are TGTGCCGTCCGGGACACCAACACTGAAGCTTTCTTT. Translation gives CAVRDTNTEAFF.

The chain carries TRBV19 and TRBJ2-7; D ambiguous. Trimming pared 5 bases from V and 4 bases from J, leaving 18 bases between. The CDR3 totals 15 residues. Germline V gene sequence: CDR1 LNHDA, CDR2 SQIVND (reference sequence). The CDR3 protein is CASSGSSASSYEQYF. The DNA for the CDR3 is TGTGCCAGTAGTGGATCCAGCGCGTCCAGTTACGAGCAGTACTTC. Based on the CDR3 plus reference TRBV19 and TRBJ2-7, the full variable domain is DGGITQSPKYLFRKEGQNVTLSCEQNLNHDAMYWYRQDPGQGLRLIYYSQIVNDFQKGDIAEGYSVSREKKESFPLTVTSAQKNPTAFYLCASSGSSASSYEQYFGPGTRLTVT.

The chain recombines TRBV28 with TRBJ1-4, with 8 bases aligning to TRBD1. This CDR3 is 20 amino acids long. Trimming cost V 2 bases and J 3 bases; bases outside gene matches: 17. Germline lookup yields CDR1 MDHEN and CDR2 SYDVKM. The CDR3 reads CASSLTGLRTGISANEKLFF. CDR3 DNA: TGTGCCAGCAGTTTAACCGGTCTAAGGACAGGGATTTCGGCTAATGAAAAACTGTTTTTT.

The V and J genes are TRBV5-1 and TRBJ1-5, with TRBD1 identical over 10 bases. V lost 4 bases, J lost 7 bases, and 5 bases stayed unmatched. Germline-derived CDR1 and CDR2 are SGHRS and YFSETQ. The CDR3 covers 14 residues. The CDR3 DNA is TGCGCCAGCAGCAAGGACAGGGGGGGACAGCCCCAGCATTTT. Translated, it gives CASSKDRGGQPQHF.

V is TRBV18 and J is TRBJ2-1; TRBD2 is a possible D gene (5 bases). The CDR3 sequence is 13 residues long. Per the germline V gene, CDR1 is KGHSH and CDR2 is LQKENI. The ends were cut back, 2 bases at V and 8 bases at J, with 10 bases in the middle. This CDR3 reads CASSPFGSDEQFF. CDR3 sequence (DNA): TGTGCCAGCTCACCATTCGGTAGCGATGAGCAGTTCTTC.

V gene TRBV5-1 combines with J gene TRBJ1-3; D uncertain. The CDR3 covers 15 residues. Germline CDR1 and CDR2: SGHRS and YFSETQ. V lost 0 bases and J 4 bases, leaving 11 bases between the germline ends. The CDR3 DNA follows: TGCGCCAGCAGCTTGGTGGTGGGGTCCGGAAACACCATATATTTT. Its translation: CASSLVVGSGNTIYF.

The chain recombines TRBV27 with TRBJ2-7; no definite D call. The V gene's germline CDR1 is MNHEY and CDR2 SMNVEV (reference sequence). The CDR3 covers 14 residues. V was clipped by 3 bases and J by 4 bases, with 13 bases between them. The DNA for the CDR3 is TGTGCCAGCAGTTTCGGGCAGTCAGTGTACGAGCAGTACTTC. It translates to CASSFGQSVYEQYF.

The CDR3 DNA follows: TGTGCCAGCGCCGGAGCTAGCGGGAGAGGCTACAATGAGCAGTTCTTC. It is translated as CASAGASGRGYNEQFF. V gene TRBV3-1 (or the pseudogene TRBV3-2) combines with J gene TRBJ2-1; TRBD2 matches 10 bases. The CDR3 loop spans 16 amino acids. The ends lost 8 bases at V and 3 bases at J; junction bases unmatched: 10. The germline gives CDR1 LGHDT, CDR2 YNNKEL (reference sequence).

The chain couples TRBV5-1 to TRBJ2-6; a weak D match, TRBD1 (5 bases). The CDR3 is made up of 13 amino acids. Germline CDR1 SGHRS, CDR2 YFSETQ. Trimming pared 2 bases from V and 6 bases from J, leaving 6 bases between. CDR3: CASSLGEANVLTF. DNA of the CDR3: TGCGCCAGCAGCTTAGGGGAGGCCAACGTCCTGACTTTC.

The DNA of the CDR3 is TGCGCCAGCAGCGGCGGGGCGAGCTCCTACAATGAGCAGTTCTTC. It codes for CASSGGASSYNEQFF. The chain uses TRBV5-1 and TRBJ2-1; D possibly corresponds to TRBD2 (6 bases). Germline V gene lookup returns CDR1 SGHRS and CDR2 YFSETQ. Trimming removed 4 bases from V and 0 bases from J, with 11 bases in between. This CDR3 comprises 15 residues.

This clone was observed once. The gene calls are TRBV6-5 and TRBJ2-2; unclear D gene. Trimming cost V 9 bases and J 6 bases, with 11 bases left between them. Germline CDR1 MNHEY, CDR2 SVGAGI. CDR3 length equals 12 residues. The CDR3: CASRVVAGELFF. DNA of the CDR3: TGTGCCAGTAGGGTCGTAGCCGGGGAGCTGTTTTTT.

The chain uses TRBV9 and TRBJ2-2, with 9 bases lining up with TRBD2. J gave up 7 bases and V 0 bases, and 7 bases lay outside the gene matches. In germline, CDR1 is SGDLS, CDR2 YYNGEE. The CDR3 is 16 residues long. The CDR3 bases are TGTGCCAGCAGCGTAGCCAGCGGGAGGAATTTCGGGGAGCTGTTTTTT. It yields the protein CASSVASGRNFGELFF.

The chain links TRBV4-2 to TRBJ2-1, with 7 nucleotides matching TRBD1. Unmatched junction bases numbered 5, after V lost 0 bases and J lost 6 bases. From germline, CDR1 is LGHNA and CDR2 YNFKEQ. The CDR3 has 15 residues. DNA of the CDR3: TGTGCCAGCAGCCAAGAGGACACAGGGGTCAATGAGCAGTTCTTC. It codes for CASSQEDTGVNEQFF.

This clone was detected once. The chain has TRBV27 and TRBJ2-7, with D perhaps TRBD1 or TRBD2 (5 bases each). CDR1 and CDR2 (germline): MNHEY, SMNVEV (reference sequence). The CDR3 contains 16 residues. Trimming pared 3 bases from V and 1 base from J, leaving 16 bases between. CDR3 region: CASSLGTGVLSYEQYF. Here the CDR3 DNA reads TGTGCCAGCAGTTTGGGGACGGGCGTCCTTTCCTACGAGCAGTACTTC.